The rows below give T cell receptor beta chains drawn from one sample of a study of shared clonotypes between healthy human individuals. Profiled with immunoSEQ multiplex PCR; TCRdb holds only in-frame clones, not every one. The sample consists of around 2.1 million clones, about 93% of them appearing once. The sample comprised naive CD8+ T cells from PBMCs. The origin of the receptors is a man between 18 and 35 years old in good health. Some clones in this sample may be carry-over from other donors' samples. Each CDR3 is given with its conserved first and last residue. Fields, in order: clone size, J gene, CDR3 length, V gene, CDR3 protein. Clone size is stated in some rows and not others, as once, few, many or a class when expanded.

>.|TRBJ2-6|19|TRBV4-2
CASSQDQRTLYSGANVLTF
>.|TRBJ2-5|14|TRBV29-1
CSGIGGEGPETQYF
>.|TRBJ2-3|11|TRBV19
CASSIGGTQYF
>.|TRBJ2-1|15|TRBV27
CASSPRDRVYNEQFF
>.|TRBJ2-7|15|TRBV5-1
CASSLDGGESYEQYF
>.|TRBJ2-7|16|TRBV4-1
CASSQHDGTGAYEQYF
>.|TRBJ1-1|13|TRBV27
CTSSFSGNTEAFF
>once|TRBJ1-1|12|TRBV11-2
CASSRPATEAFF
>.|TRBJ2-7|16|TRBV7-9
CASSTARGGDDYEQYF
>.|TRBJ2-7|14|TRBV15
CATSSGRPQHEQYF
>once|TRBJ1-1|14|TRBV25-1
CASRDGLLNTEAFF
>.|TRBJ2-7|17|TRBV4-2
CASSQDLGQATSYEQYF
>once|TRBJ1-2|16|TRBV6-5
CASSYQRTSINYGYTF
>once|TRBJ2-7|15|TRBV9
CASSPRDRGLYEQYF
>.|TRBJ2-7|13|TRBV6-1
CASSEGVSYEQYF
>.|TRBJ2-4|16|TRBV6-1
CASSEREGLAKNIQYF
>.|TRBJ2-7|13|TRBV25-1
CASRDTTSYEQYF
>.|TRBJ1-5|15|TRBV28
CASSTNDRAYQPQHF